The clone carrying this T cell receptor (beta chain) is a singleton in its sample. Here immunoSEQ multiplex PCR was the method, and the copy in TCRdb shows in-frame clones only, minus some. The table includes about 130,000 clones, 85% to 95% detected once. The sample is drawn from a study of control samples from healthy donors and cancer patients. CDR3 length: 12 amino acids. Germline V gene lookup returns CDR1 ENHRY and CDR2 SYGVKD. Trimming left V 5 bases short and J 7 bases short, with 11 bases between. The rearrangement uses TRBV10-3 and TRBJ1-1; D uncertain. The TCR was taken from a man aged 55 to 70 with colorectal cancer. The sequencing sample was made of PBMCs. The CDR3 sequence: CAISPDTFEAFF. In DNA form, the CDR3 reads TGTGCCATCAGTCCAGACACTTTTGAAGCTTTCTTT.